This TCR beta chain was captured by sequencing in a study of response to subunit inactivated influenza vaccine. This clonotype came up a few times. Its target is not known. Using its own MiXCR run on the RT-PCR reads, TCRdb lists one record per CDR3 protein. The repertoire holds over 150,000 distinct CDR3 sequences, with roughly 10% as singletons. The study's findings and limits: Seasonal influenza vaccination, on each occasion, was suggested by the authors to recruit few new T cells.

Trimming took 5 bases from V and 7 from J, leaving 5 bases between them. This CDR3 is built from 11 residues. V is TRBV12-3 or TRBV12-4 and J is TRBJ2-2; D is unresolved. Source: CD8+ T cells sorted from PBMCs, taken about 24 months after vaccination. This TCR derives from a man in his fifties or sixties who received an inactivated influenza vaccine. The CDR3 nucleotides are TGTGCCAGCAGTCATGGCGGGGAGCTGTTTTTT. Its translation is CASSHGGELFF.